This entry concerns a single T cell receptor beta chain. Its cognate antigen is unknown. TCRdb's table, derived via immunoSEQ multiplex PCR, lists solely in-frame clones and lacks some. The data contain approximately 110,000 clones, roughly 84% of them seen just once; the ten biggest clones take up just under 10%. The data were obtained in a study of T cell responses to AZD1222 COVID-19 vaccine. Findings and caveats of the study: There were mostly white British donors and more females than males, and clonal diversity was possibly underestimated.

Here the sequenced sample was peripheral blood, taken on day 0 of AZD1222 vaccination. This sequence originates from an adult in good health.

The CDR3 spells CASSWDREEEAFF. The CDR3 DNA sequence: TGTGCCAGTAGTTGGGACAGGGAGGAAGAAGCTTTCTTT. The chain is built from TRBV19 and TRBJ1-1; TRBD1 matches at 9 bases. Germline CDR1 LNHDA, CDR2 SQIVND (reference sequence). CDR3 size: 13 residues. V trimming: 5 bases; J trimming: 8 bases; junction bases outside the gene matches: 6.